This TCR beta chain was identified during a study of post-analysis software for immune sequencing data. General study findings and limits: With TRBV5-6, TRBV5-1 and TRBV20-1 included, about five TRBV segments were more frequent in patients than in controls.

Note on this clonotype: Its antigen is as yet unknown.

Germline V gene sequence: CDR1 SQVTM, CDR2 ANQGSEA. The V and J ends lost 6 bases and 3 bases respectively, with 16 bases between them. There are 14 residues in the CDR3. Built from TCR beta cDNA, the libraries had unique molecular identifiers in them. One entry per CDR3 protein results from TCRdb running MiXCR on the PCR reads. This sample has a few hundred thousand distinct CDR3 sequences, with 30% to 45% found just once. Source material: blood. The chain couples TRBV29-1 to TRBJ2-3; D is unresolved. The TCR comes from a girl aged 10-17 years with multiple sclerosis. The CDR3 nucleotides read TGCAGCGTCGCGGTGGGCCTCGCGACAGATACGCAGTATTTT. Its protein is CSVAVGLATDTQYF.